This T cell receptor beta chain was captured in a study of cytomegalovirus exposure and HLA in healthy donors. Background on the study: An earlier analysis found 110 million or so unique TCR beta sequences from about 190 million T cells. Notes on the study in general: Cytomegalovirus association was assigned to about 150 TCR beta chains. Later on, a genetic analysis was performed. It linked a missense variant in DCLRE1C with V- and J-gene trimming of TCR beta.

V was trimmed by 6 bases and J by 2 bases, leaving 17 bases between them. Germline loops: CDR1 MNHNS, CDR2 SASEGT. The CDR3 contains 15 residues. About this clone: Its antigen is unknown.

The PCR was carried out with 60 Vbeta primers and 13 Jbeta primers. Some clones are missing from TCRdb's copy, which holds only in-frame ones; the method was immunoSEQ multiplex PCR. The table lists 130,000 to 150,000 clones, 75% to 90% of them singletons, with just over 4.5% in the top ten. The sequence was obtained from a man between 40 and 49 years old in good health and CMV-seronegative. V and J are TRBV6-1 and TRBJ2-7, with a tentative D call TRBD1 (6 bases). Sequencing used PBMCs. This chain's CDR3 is CASRGEAGGAYEQYF. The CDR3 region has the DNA TGTGCCAGCAGAGGAGAGGCTGGGGGCGCCTACGAGCAGTACTTC.